These 14 T cell receptor beta chains originate from one sample sequenced in a study of Ad26.COV2.S vaccination and SARS-CoV-2 variants. Produced via immunoSEQ multiplex PCR; TCRdb's table is partial and in-frame only. The data show approximately 90,000 clones, roughly 84% seen once. Material: peripheral blood, obtained after recovery from COVID-19. These receptors originate from a human donor who had recovered from COVID-19.

CDR3 amino acids: CASSPKDSYEQYF. DNA of the CDR3: TGTGCCAGCAGCCCGAAAGACAGCTACGAGCAGTACTTC. The rearrangement joins TRBV7-8 to TRBJ2-7; tentative D call: TRBD1 (5 bases). The CDR3 covers 13 residues. Looked up from germline, CDR1 is SGHVS and CDR2 is FQNEAQ. V was pared by 5 bases and J by 3 bases, with 11 bases between.

The genes are TRBV7-2 and TRBJ2-7, with TRBD2 identical over 14 bases. CDR3 length: 15 residues. CDR1 SGHTA and CDR2 FQGNSA come from the germline V gene. Trimming took 5 bases from V and 3 from J; bases not matched to a gene: 3. CDR3 in amino acids: CASSQGLAGVYEQYF. CDR3 DNA sequence: TGTGCCAGCAGCCAGGGACTAGCGGGAGTCTACGAGCAGTACTTC.

This chain uses TRBV4-2 with TRBJ2-1, with TRBD1 as a possible D gene (6 bases). CDR3 length: 15 residues. Trimming took 1 base from V and 7 from J, leaving 14 bases between them. Germline-derived CDR1 and CDR2 are LGHNA and YNFKEQ. The CDR3 sequence: CASSQVWDIDNEQFF. The CDR3, as DNA: TGTGCCAGCAGCCAAGTTTGGGACATCGATAATGAGCAGTTCTTC.

The chain has TRBV5-4 and TRBJ1-2, with D maybe TRBD1 (6 bases). The CDR3 totals 14 residues. Germline assignment: CDR1 SGHNT and CDR2 YYREEE (reference sequence). V was cut by 4 bases and J by 3 bases, with 13 bases left in between. CDR3 sequence reads: CASSTQGNDYGYTF. The DNA for the CDR3 is TGTGCCAGCAGCACTCAGGGGAACGACTATGGCTACACCTTC.

This chain joins TRBV29-1 and TRBJ2-4; D uncertain. In germline, CDR1 is SQVTM, CDR2 ANQGSEA. The CDR3 totals 11 residues. Trimming stripped 3 bases from V and 7 bases from J, with 7 bases between. The CDR3 region has the DNA TGCAGCGTTGATAGAGGTAACATTCAGTACTTC. This encodes CSVDRGNIQYF.

The chain combines TRBV5-1 with TRBJ1-2, with a weak D call TRBD1 (5 bases). In germline, CDR1 is SGHRS, CDR2 YFSETQ. The V end lost 0 bases, the J end lost 5 bases, and 8 bases lay between the germline ends. The CDR3 loop spans 13 amino acids. CDR3 sequence: CASSLDRSYGYTF. The CDR3 DNA reads TGCGCCAGCAGCTTGGACAGGTCTTATGGCTACACCTTC.

This clone was found once. The chain combines TRBV18 with TRBJ1-6, with 7 bases lining up with TRBD1. This CDR3 spans 15 amino acids. Unmatched junction bases numbered 0, after V lost 4 bases and J lost 0 bases. CDR1 KGHSH and CDR2 LQKENI come from the germline V gene. The CDR3 sequence is CASSRDSSYNSPLHF. Here the CDR3 DNA reads TGTGCCAGCTCACGGGACAGCTCCTATAATTCACCCCTCCACTTT.

This clone has only one observation. The chain couples TRBV18 to TRBJ1-1, with 8 positions matching TRBD1. From germline, CDR1 is KGHSH and CDR2 LQKENI. The CDR3 length is 15 residues. V shed 4 bases and J 5 bases; nucleotides not matched to a gene: 9. CDR3 in DNA: TGTGCCAGCTCACAAACAAAACAGGGGGGAACTGAAGCTTTCTTT. As protein: CASSQTKQGGTEAFF. The variable domain in full, completed from reference TRBV18 and TRBJ1-1, reads NAGVMQNPRHLVRRRGQEARLRCSPMKGHSHVYWYRQLPEEGLKFMVYLQKENIIDESGMPKERFSAEFPKEGPSILRIQQVVRGDSAAYFCASSQTKQGGTEAFFGQGTRLTVV.

This clone has only one observation. The CDR3 sequence: CASSQRLNFLTDTQYF. The CDR3 nucleotides are TGTGCCAGCAGCCAAAGACTAAATTTCCTAACAGATACGCAGTATTTT. The genes are TRBV11-2 and TRBJ2-3, with a weak D call TRBD2 (5 bases). From germline, CDR1 is SGHAT and CDR2 FQNNGV. The CDR3 contains 16 residues. The ends were cut back, 5 bases at V and 3 bases at J, with 18 bases in the middle.

The V call is TRBV6-1, the J call TRBJ2-7; D gene uncertain. V lost 1 base to trimming and J lost 4 bases, with 20 bases between them. CDR1 is MNHNS and CDR2 is SASEGT in the germline V gene. The CDR3 sequence is 17 residues long. CDR3 amino acids: CASSEGSLYSDGYEQYF. The DNA for the CDR3 is TGTGCCAGCAGTGAAGGCTCCTTGTACAGCGATGGATACGAGCAGTACTTC.

CDR3 bases: TGTGCCAGCAGCGAAGAACTAGACACCATATATTTT. The encoded protein is CASSEELDTIYF. The chain links TRBV25-1 to TRBJ1-3; D is unresolved. The CDR3 is 12 amino acids. Germline V CDR1 and CDR2: MGHDK, SYGVNS. V lost 6 bases to trimming and J lost 8 bases, with 11 bases between them.

The count of this clone is one. The chain has TRBV7-8 and TRBJ1-1; 10 positions match TRBD1. Per germline, CDR1 SGHVS and CDR2 FQNEAQ. The CDR3 is 17 residues long. After removal of 1 base from V and 6 bases from J, the junction contained 11 bases not matched to a gene. CDR3 region: CASSLGSFRDRGPEAFF. In DNA form, the CDR3 reads TGTGCCAGCAGCTTAGGGTCGTTTCGGGACAGGGGTCCTGAAGCTTTCTTT. Full variable domain (remainder filled in from reference TRBV7-8 and TRBJ1-1): GAGVSQSPRYKVAKRGQDVALRCDPISGHVSLFWYQQALGQGPEFLTYFQNEAQLDKSGLPSDRFFAERPEGSVSTLKIQRTQQEDSAVYLCASSLGSFRDRGPEAFFGQGTRLTVV.

This clone was seen only a few times. This same CDR3 is encoded by further DNA sequences in the sample. This chain connects TRBV18 to TRBJ2-3, with 13 bases identical to TRBD2. V lost 4 bases, J lost 1 base, and 2 bases stayed unmatched. The CDR3 spans 16 residues. CDR1 and CDR2 (germline): KGHSH, LQKENI. This CDR3 is CASSLGLAGGTDTQYF. CDR3 sequence (DNA): TGTGCCAGCTCACTCGGACTAGCGGGAGGCACAGATACGCAGTATTTT.

V and J are TRBV19 and TRBJ2-7, with D perhaps TRBD2 (5 bases). The germline V and J ends were trimmed by 3 bases and 0 bases, with 9 bases remaining between them. Germline lookup yields CDR1 LNHDA and CDR2 SQIVND (reference sequence). CDR3 size: 14 residues. This chain's CDR3 is CASSITGNSYEQYF. CDR3 nucleotide sequence: TGTGCCAGTAGTATCACGGGGAACTCCTACGAGCAGTACTTC.